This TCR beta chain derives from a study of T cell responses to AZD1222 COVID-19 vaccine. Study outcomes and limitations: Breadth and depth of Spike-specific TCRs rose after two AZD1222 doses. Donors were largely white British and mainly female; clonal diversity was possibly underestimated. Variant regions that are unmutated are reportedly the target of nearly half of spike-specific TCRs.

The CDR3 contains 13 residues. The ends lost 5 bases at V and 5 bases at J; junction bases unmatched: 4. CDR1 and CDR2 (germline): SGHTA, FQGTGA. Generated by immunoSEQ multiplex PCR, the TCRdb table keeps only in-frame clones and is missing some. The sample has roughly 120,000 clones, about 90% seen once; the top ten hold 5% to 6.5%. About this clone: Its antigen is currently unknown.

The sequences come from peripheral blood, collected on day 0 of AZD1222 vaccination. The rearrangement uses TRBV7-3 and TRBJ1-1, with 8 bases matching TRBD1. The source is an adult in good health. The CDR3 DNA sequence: TGTGCCAGCAGCCCCCACAGGGGGACTGAAGCTTTCTTT. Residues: CASSPHRGTEAFF.